A selection of T cell receptor beta chains follows, all from one sample in a study of T-cell memory formation after mild COVID-19. MiXCR, run by TCRdb on the 5' RACE reads, gives a single entry per CDR3 protein. The data show more than 300,000 distinct CDR3 sequences, with about an eighth seen just once and 22% held by the top ten. Input material: PBMCs or a T cell subset sorted from them (not recorded which). All receptors come from a man aged 18 to 35 who had mild COVID-19 (a few samples of this study predate the infection). Cell type and time point are not known. Both conserved end residues are part of each CDR3. The D gene is left open where the match is weak. Not every row has a clone size; where given, it reads once, few, many or a size class.

size,D,J,V,CDR3,DNA
-,TRBD1,TRBJ2-5,TRBV20-1,CSARDRTGGETQYF,TGCAGTGCTAGAGATCGGACAGGCGGGGAGACCCAGTACTTC
-,-,TRBJ2-4,TRBV9,CASSVGAELAKNIQYF,TGTGCCAGCAGCGTAGGGGCAGAGCTAGCCAAAAACATTCAGTACTTC
-,-,TRBJ1-2,TRBV7-9,CASSLAGFYGYTF,TGTGCCAGCAGCTTAGCAGGGTTCTATGGCTACACCTTC
-,-,TRBJ1-6,TRBV4-1,CASSQVVGGLANSPLHF,TGCGCCAGCAGCCAAGTTGTGGGGGGGCTAGCTAATTCACCCCTCCACTTT
-,-,TRBJ2-7,TRBV6-6,CASTLQGGGYEQYF,TGTGCCAGCACCCTTCAGGGTGGGGGGTACGAGCAGTACTTC
-,TRBD2,TRBJ2-5,TRBV7-2,CASSPSGGVKTQYF,TGTGCCAGCAGCCCTAGCGGGGGGGTAAAGACCCAGTACTTC
-,-,TRBJ1-1,TRBV18,CASSPFESTTGNTEAFF,TGTGCCAGCTCACCCTTTGAGAGCACTACGGGAAACACTGAAGCTTTCTTT
many,-,TRBJ1-5,TRBV12-3/TRBV12-4,CASSPQVGQPQHF,TGTGCCAGCAGCCCCCAGGTCGGGCAGCCCCAGCATTTT
few,-,TRBJ1-6,TRBV7-2,CASSLGPGYNSPLHF,TGTGCCAGCAGCTTAGGTCCAGGTTATAATTCACCCCTCCACTTT
-,-,TRBJ1-1,TRBV5-1,CASSLGRATEAFF,TGCGCCAGCAGCTTGGGGAGGGCGACTGAAGCTTTCTTT
-,TRBD2,TRBJ2-3,TRBV3-1,CASSFRGLAGPSTDTQYF,TGTGCCAGCAGCTTCAGGGGACTAGCGGGTCCTAGCACAGATACGCAGTATTTT
few,-,TRBJ2-1,TRBV9,CASSSPPSEQFF,TGTGCCAGCAGCTCCCCCCCGTCGGAGCAGTTCTTC
few,-,TRBJ2-5,TRBV5-5,CASGLTRDPRQETQYF,TGTGCCAGCGGTCTGACAAGGGATCCCCGCCAAGAGACCCAGTACTTC
-,-,TRBJ2-4,TRBV12-3/TRBV12-4,CASLRKNRLNIQYF,TGTGCCAGTTTGCGTAAAAACCGACTAAACATTCAGTACTTC
-,-,TRBJ2-1,TRBV20-1,CSARLVAEQFF,TGCAGTGCTAGATTGGTGGCAGAGCAGTTCTTC
few,-,TRBJ2-4,TRBV20-1,CSAADRNIQYF,TGCAGTGCCGCCGACAGAAACATTCAGTACTTC
few,-,TRBJ2-6,TRBV9,CASSVGPPGANVLTF,TGTGCCAGCAGCGTAGGCCCCCCTGGGGCCAACGTCCTGACTTTC
many,TRBD1,TRBJ1-1,TRBV5-1,CASSPSLTGTVTEAFF,TGCGCCAGCAGCCCCTCCCTGACAGGGACGGTCACTGAAGCTTTCTTT
-,TRBD1,TRBJ1-2,TRBV4-3,CASSQDLTGGEDGYTF,TGCGCCAGCAGCCAAGATCTAACAGGGGGAGAGGATGGCTACACCTTC
few,-,TRBJ1-1,TRBV20-1,CSATVQQSRMNTEAFF,TGCAGTGCTACCGTCCAACAGAGTAGGATGAACACTGAAGCTTTCTTT
-,-,TRBJ1-2,TRBV9,CASSASNYGYTF,TGTGCCAGCAGCGCCTCGAACTATGGCTACACCTTC
few,-,TRBJ1-6,TRBV6-5,CASSYSGSFNSPLHF,TGTGCCAGCAGTTACTCAGGCAGTTTTAATTCACCCCTCCACTTT
few,-,TRBJ2-2,TRBV7-9,CASSSAGYRLGTGELFF,TGTGCCAGCAGCTCGGCTGGGTACCGTCTTGGCACCGGGGAGCTGTTTTTT
many,-,TRBJ2-3,TRBV4-3,CASSQVGSTDTQYF,TGCGCCAGCAGCCAAGTGGGGAGCACAGATACGCAGTATTTT
-,-,TRBJ2-1,TRBV4-3,CASSQDEDEQFF,TGCGCCAGCAGCCAAGATGAGGATGAGCAGTTCTTC
few,-,TRBJ1-2,TRBV6-5,CASRPPTGANYGYTF,TGTGCCAGCAGACCACCGACAGGAGCTAACTATGGCTACACCTTC
-,TRBD2,TRBJ2-2,TRBV25-1,CASTPTSGVGELFF,TGTGCCAGCACCCCGACTAGCGGGGTCGGGGAGCTGTTTTTT
few,-,TRBJ2-1,TRBV20-1,CSALAGSLGEQFF,TGCAGTGCTCTGGCGGGTTCCTTGGGTGAGCAGTTCTTC
-,-,TRBJ2-7,TRBV7-6,CASSLAGPGDEQYF,TGTGCCAGCAGCTTAGCGGGCCCGGGGGACGAGCAGTACTTC
-,-,TRBJ1-5,TRBV4-1,CASSQLGGAHQPQHF,TGCGCCAGCAGCCAACTGGGGGGTGCGCATCAGCCCCAGCATTTT
few,-,TRBJ2-3,TRBV12-3/TRBV12-4,CASRGYGGPPPTDTQYF,TGTGCCAGCAGGGGATACGGGGGGCCTCCCCCCACAGATACGCAGTATTTT
-,TRBD1,TRBJ2-6,TRBV7-9,CASSASTGDGANVLTF,TGTGCCAGCAGCGCCTCTACAGGGGACGGGGCCAACGTCCTGACTTTC
many,-,TRBJ2-2,TRBV29-1,CSVEDPGQVLGLFF,TGCAGCGTTGAAGATCCTGGCCAGGTCCTCGGGCTGTTTTTT
-,TRBD2,TRBJ2-1,TRBV6-2/TRBV6-3,CASNGGGYNEQFF,TGTGCCAGCAATGGGGGGGGCTACAATGAGCAGTTCTTC
-,-,TRBJ1-1,TRBV29-1,CSGSATGNTEAFF,TGCAGCGGTAGCGCGACAGGGAACACTGAAGCTTTCTTT
few,-,TRBJ1-1,TRBV28,CASSLVDKHYEAFF,TGTGCCAGCAGTTTAGTGGACAAGCACTATGAAGCTTTCTTT
few,-,TRBJ1-5,TRBV10-3,CAISESETLSSNQPQHF,TGTGCCATCAGTGAGTCGGAGACTCTAAGTAGCAATCAGCCCCAGCATTTT
-,-,TRBJ2-3,TRBV6-6,CASGGQILTDTQYF,TGTGCCAGCGGGGGACAAATCCTCACAGATACGCAGTATTTT
few,TRBD1,TRBJ1-2,TRBV7-9,CASSFRDSRGYTF,TGTGCCAGCAGCTTCCGGGACAGCCGGGGCTACACCTTC
-,TRBD1,TRBJ1-2,TRBV4-3,CASSQEPGGDYGYTF,TGCGCCAGCAGCCAAGAGCCAGGGGGGGACTATGGCTACACCTTC
-,TRBD2,TRBJ2-1,TRBV4-3,CASSQDYAGRGDNEQFF,TGCGCCAGCAGCCAAGATTATGCAGGGAGGGGAGACAATGAGCAGTTCTTC
few,TRBD1,TRBJ2-5,TRBV7-2,CASSKTGGPQTQYF,TGTGCCAGCAGCAAAACAGGGGGACCACAGACCCAGTACTTC
few,-,TRBJ2-1,TRBV24-1,CATSKGGLNNEQFF,TGTGCCACCTCCAAAGGAGGGTTAAACAATGAGCAGTTCTTC
few,-,TRBJ2-2,TRBV20-1,CSASSAGRLTGELFF,TGCAGTGCTAGCTCGGCAGGGCGTTTGACCGGGGAGCTGTTTTTT
-,-,TRBJ1-2,TRBV5-1,CASSWDGDHNYGYTF,TGCGCCAGCAGCTGGGACGGAGATCATAACTATGGCTACACCTTC
-,-,TRBJ2-2,TRBV7-9,CASSTRQGGTGELFF,TGTGCCAGCAGCACCCGACAGGGAGGGACCGGGGAGCTGTTTTTT
many,-,TRBJ2-3,TRBV7-3,CASSRFTGYTQYF,TGTGCCAGCAGCCGTTTTACAGGGTATACGCAGTATTTT
few,TRBD1,TRBJ2-1,TRBV2,CASLARTGVNEQFF,TGTGCCAGCCTGGCCAGGACAGGGGTCAATGAGCAGTTCTTC
-,-,TRBJ1-1,TRBV5-6,CASSLAGGTTEAFF,TGTGCCAGCAGCTTGGCCGGGGGGACGACTGAAGCTTTCTTT
few,TRBD1,TRBJ2-4,TRBV7-9,CASSLGAGGAKNIQYF,TGTGCCAGCAGCTTAGGGGCAGGGGGAGCCAAAAACATTCAGTACTTC
few,-,TRBJ2-1,TRBV5-5,CASIRPGTYNEQFF,TGTGCCAGCATTAGGCCGGGGACCTACAATGAGCAGTTCTTC
few,-,TRBJ2-5,TRBV12-3/TRBV12-4,CASSYRGGTQYF,TGTGCCAGCAGTTACCGGGGTGGGACCCAGTACTTC
few,TRBD2,TRBJ2-1,TRBV9,CASSPLWVGGGRNEQFF,TGTGCCAGCAGCCCCCTGTGGGTTGGCGGGGGAAGGAATGAGCAGTTCTTC
few,TRBD1,TRBJ1-1,TRBV4-3,CASSQRDREGAEAFF,TGCGCCAGCAGCCAGCGGGACAGGGAGGGAGCTGAAGCTTTCTTT
-,-,TRBJ1-5,TRBV18,CASSPSRTENQPQHF,TGTGCCAGCTCACCATCGCGTACCGAGAATCAGCCCCAGCATTTT